Each of the 22 T cell receptor beta chains below was sequenced from the same sample in a study of cytomegalovirus exposure and HLA in healthy donors. Primers: 60 Vbeta forward and 13 Jbeta reverse. The assay was immunoSEQ multiplex PCR, and TCRdb's table has in-frame clones only and misses some. The repertoire consists of 190,000 or so clones, with roughly four fifths occurring once and the leading ten covering roughly 1.5%. Sequencing was performed on PBMCs. These receptors came from a man between 50 and 59 years old in good health and CMV-seronegative.

The genes are TRBV6-6 and TRBJ1-3, with D possibly TRBD1 on 5 matching bases. The CDR3 has 16 residues. Germline lookup yields CDR1 MNHNY and CDR2 SVGAGI (reference sequence). The ends were cut back, 6 bases at V and 0 bases at J, with 15 bases in the middle. CDR3 residues: CASSPRGLHSGNTIYF. CDR3 in DNA: TGTGCCAGCAGCCCGAGGGGACTGCACTCTGGAAACACCATATATTTT.

The chain carries TRBV7-6 and TRBJ2-7, with a weak D call TRBD2 (6 bases). The CDR3 contains 13 residues. Trimming cost V 4 bases and J 6 bases, with 13 bases left between them. CDR1 is SGHVS and CDR2 is FNYEAQ in the germline V gene. This CDR3 reads CASSSSRGSEQYF. The CDR3 DNA reads TGTGCCAGCAGCTCATCCCGGGGGTCCGAGCAGTACTTC.

The CDR3 region is CASNETSGSMHEQYF. The DNA of the CDR3 is TGTGCCAGCAATGAGACTAGCGGGAGCATGCACGAGCAGTACTTC. The chain is built from TRBV6-1 and TRBJ2-7; 12 bases align to TRBD2. Unmatched junction bases numbered 9, after V lost 7 bases and J lost 5 bases. This CDR3 spans 15 amino acids. The germline gives CDR1 MNHNS, CDR2 SASEGT.

This chain joins TRBV4-2 and TRBJ2-1, with 11 positions matching TRBD2. The CDR3 is 16 amino acids. After removal of 3 bases from V and 0 bases from J, the junction contained 1 base not matched to a gene. Germline CDR1 is LGHNA and CDR2 is YNFKEQ. The CDR3: CASSQGTSGSYNEQFF. DNA of the CDR3: TGTGCCAGCAGCCAGGGGACTAGCGGCTCCTACAATGAGCAGTTCTTC.

V and J are TRBV7-6 and TRBJ2-3, with D unclear. The V gene lost 1 base and the J gene lost 6 bases, with 11 bases spanning the gap. Germline V gene data show CDR1 as SGHVS and CDR2 as FNYEAQ. The CDR3 length is 14 residues. CDR3 DNA sequence: TGTGCCAGCAGCTTAGGAGGAGTTCAGGATACGCAGTATTTT. This sequence encodes CASSLGGVQDTQYF. The full variable domain, rest sourced from reference TRBV7-6 and TRBJ2-3, is GAGVSQSPRYKVTKRGQDVALRCDPISGHVSLYWYRQALGQGPEFLTYFNYEAQQDKSGLPNDRFSAERPEGSISTLTIQRTEQRDSAMYRCASSLGGVQDTQYFGPGTRLTVL.

The chain employs TRBV21-1 and TRBJ1-2; TRBD1, as called in the table, went unchecked against the DNA. TRBV21-1 is a pseudogene. The CDR3 loop spans 18 amino acids. The CDR3 sequence is CASSKEGEQHYLNYGYTF. In DNA form, the CDR3 reads TGTGCCAGCAGCAAAGAAGGGGAACAGCACTACCTCAACTATGGCTACACCTTC.

J is TRBJ1-2 and V is TRBV29-1; maybe TRBD1 (5 bases). V was trimmed by 1 base and J by 7 bases, leaving 13 bases between them. This CDR3 comprises 13 residues. CDR1 SQVTM and CDR2 ANQGSEA come from the germline V gene. The DNA of the CDR3 is TGCAGCGTTGAAGGACAGCTATCTGCTGGCTACACCTTC. Translating it yields CSVEGQLSAGYTF.

This clone was seen a handful of times. The rearrangement joins TRBV27 to TRBJ1-2; TRBD1 might be the D (5 bases). The germline V gene has CDR1 MNHEY and CDR2 SMNVEV (reference sequence). Trimming pared 5 bases from V and 4 bases from J, leaving 17 bases between. This CDR3 has 15 amino acids. The CDR3, as DNA: TGTGCCAGCAGTACTTTCAGTGGGGCGGTCTATGGCTACACCTTC. Translation gives CASSTFSGAVYGYTF.

The DNA of the CDR3 is TGCGCCAGCAGCCCGTCAGGGGAATTGATGAACACTGAAGCTTTCTTT. Translation: CASSPSGELMNTEAFF. The chain employs TRBV5-1 and TRBJ1-1; maybe TRBD1 (6 bases). The length of the CDR3 is 16 residues. Per the germline V gene, CDR1 is SGHRS and CDR2 is YFSETQ. Trimming took 4 bases from V and 0 from J, leaving 16 bases between them.

The V gene is TRBV19, the J gene TRBJ1-5; D call uncertain. CDR1 is LNHDA, CDR2 SQIVND, per germline (reference sequence). CDR3 length equals 15 residues. The germline V and J ends were trimmed by 4 bases and 4 bases, with 14 bases remaining between them. In nucleotides, the CDR3 is TGTGCCAGTAGTAAGGATGGTACAGTAAATCAGCCCCAGCATTTT. Translated: CASSKDGTVNQPQHF. Together with reference TRBV19 and TRBJ1-5, the CDR3 gives the full variable domain: DGGITQSPKYLFRKEGQNVTLSCEQNLNHDAMYWYRQDPGQGLRLIYYSQIVNDFQKGDIAEGYSVSREKKESFPLTVTSAQKNPTAFYLCASSKDGTVNQPQHFGDGTRLSIL.

This clone occurred a few times. This sample includes further DNA sequences coding for the same CDR3. CDR3 region: CASSQDSRNYGYTF. CDR3 nucleotides: TGCGCCAGCAGCCAAGATTCCCGGAACTATGGCTACACCTTC. J is TRBJ1-2 and V is TRBV4-3, with no clear D. The CDR3 contains 14 residues. Trimming removed 0 bases at V and 2 bases at J, with 7 bases between. The germline V gene has CDR1 LGHNA and CDR2 YSLEER.

V is TRBV7-2 and J is TRBJ2-7, with TRBD1 matching over 8 bases. Trimming took 5 bases from V and 5 from J; bases not matched to a gene: 11. The CDR3 is 15 amino acids. Germline V CDR1 and CDR2: SGHTA, FQGNSA. CDR3 in DNA: TGTGCCAGCAGCGCAGACAGGGGTCCCCTCAACGAGCAGTACTTC. Its protein is CASSADRGPLNEQYF.

The chain couples TRBV12-5 to TRBJ2-3, with 8 bases matching TRBD1. V shed 7 bases and J 0 bases; nucleotides not matched to a gene: 3. The CDR3 totals 14 residues. Per germline, CDR1 LGHNT and CDR2 FRNRAP. Here the CDR3 DNA reads TGTGCTAGTGCCCGGGACAGGAGCACAGATACGCAGTATTTT. This encodes CASARDRSTDTQYF.

This clone was detected only a few times. V gene TRBV19 combines with J gene TRBJ2-7; tentative D call: TRBD1 (6 bases). This CDR3 is built from 12 residues. Deletions cut 7 bases from V and 5 bases from J, with 12 bases between. CDR1 and CDR2 from the germline V gene are LNHDA and SQIVND (reference sequence). CDR3 nucleotide sequence: TGTGCCAGTAAAGGGACAACGGACGAGCAGTACTTC. Its translation: CASKGTTDEQYF.

This rearrangement joins TRBV28 to TRBJ2-1; D is perhaps TRBD1 (6 bases). The CDR3 totals 14 residues. V lost 6 bases and J 10 bases, leaving 19 bases between the germline ends. Germline V gene lookup returns CDR1 MDHEN and CDR2 SYDVKM. The DNA of the CDR3 is TGTGCCAGCAGAAACTCCTACAGGGAACGGGAGCAGTTCTTC. Protein: CASRNSYREREQFF.

The chain has TRBV28 and TRBJ2-3, with 7 nucleotides matching TRBD1. The trim removed 6 bases at V and 3 bases at J, leaving 9 bases unmatched. The CDR3 totals 15 residues. The germline V gene has CDR1 MDHEN and CDR2 SYDVKM. CDR3 bases: TGTGCCAGCAGCTCCGGACAGGCTGGAACAGATACGCAGTATTTT. Its translation is CASSSGQAGTDTQYF.

The chain is built from TRBV19 and TRBJ1-2, with 12 positions matching TRBD1. CDR3 length: 15 residues. V was clipped by 9 bases and J by 1 base; unmatched bases: 6. Germline V gene sequence: CDR1 LNHDA, CDR2 SQIVND (reference sequence). Here the CDR3 reads CASRDRGRLNYGYTF. The CDR3 DNA follows: TGTGCCAGCCGGGACAGGGGGCGACTTAACTATGGCTACACCTTC. The complete variable domain, with remaining parts taken from reference TRBV19 and TRBJ1-2, reads DGGITQSPKYLFRKEGQNVTLSCEQNLNHDAMYWYRQDPGQGLRLIYYSQIVNDFQKGDIAEGYSVSREKKESFPLTVTSAQKNPTAFYLCASRDRGRLNYGYTFGSGTRLTVV.

The J gene is TRBJ2-5, the V gene TRBV28; D perhaps matches TRBD1 (5 bases). From germline, CDR1 is MDHEN and CDR2 SYDVKM. V was cut by 10 bases and J by 5 bases, with 11 bases left in between. This CDR3 spans 11 amino acids. The CDR3 loop is CATLGVETQYF. CDR3 nucleotides: TGTGCCACCCTAGGGGTGGAGACCCAGTACTTC. Looking up the rest from reference TRBV28 and TRBJ2-5 gives the full variable domain: DVKVTQSSRYLVKRTGEKVFLECVQDMDHENMFWYRQDPGLGLRLIYFSYDVKMKEKGDIPEGYSVSREKKERFSLILESASTNQTSMYLCATLGVETQYFGPGTRLLVL.

This clone has just a few counts. The gene calls are TRBV6-1 and TRBJ2-7; maybe TRBD1 (5 bases). Germline V gene sequence: CDR1 MNHNS, CDR2 SASEGT. With 3 bases removed from V and 0 bases from J, the gap between germline ends came to 9 bases. The CDR3 totals 14 residues. The CDR3 sequence: CASSDADNSYEQYF. CDR3 nucleotides: TGTGCCAGCAGTGATGCGGACAACTCCTACGAGCAGTACTTC.

J is TRBJ1-2 and V is TRBV7-2, with 7 bases matching TRBD1. This CDR3 region has 13 residues. The J segment lost 3 bases and the V segment lost 7 bases, leaving 5 bases of the junction unmatched. The germline CDR1 and CDR2 sequences are SGHTA and FQGNSA. Written as DNA, the CDR3 is TGTGCCAGCAAGGTGGGGACAGACTATGGCTACACCTTC. Protein product: CASKVGTDYGYTF.

The V and J genes are TRBV28 and TRBJ2-7; the match to TRBD2 covers 13 bases. After removal of 6 bases from V and 3 bases from J, the junction contained 8 bases not matched to a gene. The CDR3 extends over 16 amino acids. Germline V lookup: CDR1 MDHEN, CDR2 SYDVKM. The DNA for the CDR3 is TGTGCCAGCAGCCCAGCCGGGACTAGCGGGAACTACGAGCAGTACTTC. Residues: CASSPAGTSGNYEQYF.

The chain couples TRBV7-2 to TRBJ1-1; the D is unclear. The V end lost 0 bases, the J end lost 1 base, and 15 bases lay between the germline ends. This CDR3 is built from 17 residues. Germline CDR1 reads SGHTA; CDR2 reads FQGNSA. The CDR3 region has the DNA TGTGCCAGCAGCTTAGCGATAGCCTACGAGTCGAACACTGAAGCTTTCTTT. This encodes CASSLAIAYESNTEAFF. The entire variable domain, with the rest obtained from reference TRBV7-2 and TRBJ1-1, is as follows: GAGVSQSPSNKVTEKGKDVELRCDPISGHTALYWYRQSLGQGLEFLIYFQGNSAPDKSGLPSDRFSAERTGGSVSTLTIQRTQQEDSAVYLCASSLAIAYESNTEAFFGQGTRLTVV.